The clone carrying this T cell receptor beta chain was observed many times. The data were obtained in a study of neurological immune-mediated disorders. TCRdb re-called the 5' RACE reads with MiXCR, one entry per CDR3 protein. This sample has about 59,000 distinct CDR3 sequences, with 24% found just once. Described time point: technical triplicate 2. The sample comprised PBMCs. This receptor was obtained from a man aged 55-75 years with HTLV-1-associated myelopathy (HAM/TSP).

The CDR3 nucleotides are TGCAGTGTAGGGGAGGGTGATCCCTACGAGCAGTACTTC. Its translation: CSVGEGDPYEQYF. This chain connects TRBV20-1 to TRBJ2-7; TRBD2 matches at 7 bases. The germline V gene has CDR1 DFQATT and CDR2 SNEGSKA (reference sequence). The junction had 8 bases not matched to a gene; V was cut back by 7 bases and J by 2 bases. The CDR3 has 13 amino acids.